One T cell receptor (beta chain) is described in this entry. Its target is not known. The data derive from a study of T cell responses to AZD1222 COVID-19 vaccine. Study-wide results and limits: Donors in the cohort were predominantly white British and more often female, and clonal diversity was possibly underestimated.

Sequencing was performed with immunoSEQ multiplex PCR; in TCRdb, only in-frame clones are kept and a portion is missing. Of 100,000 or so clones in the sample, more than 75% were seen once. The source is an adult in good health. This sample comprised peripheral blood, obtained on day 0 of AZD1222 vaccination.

CDR3 sequence reads: CAWDTGQPEAFF. The CDR3 DNA is TGTGCCTGGGATACCGGACAGCCTGAAGCTTTCTTT. J is TRBJ1-1 and V is TRBV30; D possibly corresponds to TRBD1 (6 bases). CDR1 GTSNPN and CDR2 SVGIG come from the germline V gene (reference sequence). V was trimmed by 5 bases and J by 6 bases, leaving 13 bases between them. This CDR3 region has 12 residues.